What follows are 3 T cell receptor beta chains derived from one specimen sequenced in a study of metastatic and nonmetastatic thyroid tumors. TCRdb re-clonotyped the PCR reads via MiXCR. Among 12,000 or so clones, around a third were seen once, and the ten largest hold over 9.5%. Each patient came to thyroid surgery without any prior treatment (of any kind). Material: tumor tissue. The receptors derive from a male donor with papillary thyroid cancer or a benign thyroid nodule (not recorded which). Some clones in this sample may be carry-over from other donors' samples.

This clone was counted only a few times. This rearrangement joins TRBV6-1 to TRBJ2-7; 8 bases are shared with TRBD1. CDR3 length: 14 residues. Trimming cost V 7 bases and J 4 bases; bases outside gene matches: 9. CDR1 and CDR2 from the germline V gene are MNHNS and SASEGT. CDR3 DNA sequence: TGTGCCAGCACTCCTTGGACAGGGACATACGAGCAGTACTTC. This encodes CASTPWTGTYEQYF.

The chain couples TRBV20-1 to TRBJ2-4; 7 bases are a match to TRBD1. The CDR3 covers 14 residues. Unmatched junction bases numbered 10, after V lost 3 bases and J lost 8 bases. Looked up from germline, CDR1 is DFQATT and CDR2 is SNEGSKA (reference sequence). CDR3 in amino acids: CSASRGQKWDIQYF. The CDR3 DNA reads as TGCAGTGCTAGTCGGGGACAGAAGTGGGACATTCAGTACTTC.

This clone has only a few counts. The chain has TRBV6-1 and TRBJ2-7, with D perhaps assigned TRBD1 or TRBD2 (7 bases each). The V gene lost 1 base and the J gene lost 9 bases, with 28 bases spanning the gap. Germline V gene lookup returns CDR1 MNHNS and CDR2 SASEGT. This CDR3 is 18 amino acids long. CDR3 loop: CASSEEGAGGGQTTGQYF. CDR3 sequence (DNA): TGTGCCAGCAGTGAAGAGGGAGCAGGGGGAGGGCAAACTACGGGGCAGTACTTC.